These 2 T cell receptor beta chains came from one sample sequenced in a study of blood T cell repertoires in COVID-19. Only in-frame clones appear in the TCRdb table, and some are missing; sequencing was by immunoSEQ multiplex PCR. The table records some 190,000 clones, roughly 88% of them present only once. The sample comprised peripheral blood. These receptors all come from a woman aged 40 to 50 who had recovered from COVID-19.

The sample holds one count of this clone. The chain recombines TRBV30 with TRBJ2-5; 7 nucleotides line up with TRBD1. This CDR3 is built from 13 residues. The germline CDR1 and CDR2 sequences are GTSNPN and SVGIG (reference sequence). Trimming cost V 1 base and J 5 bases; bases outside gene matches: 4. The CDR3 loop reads CAWSEDRVETQYF. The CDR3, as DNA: TGTGCCTGGAGTGAAGACAGGGTCGAGACCCAGTACTTC. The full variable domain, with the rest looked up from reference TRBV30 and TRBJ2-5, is SQTIHQWPATLVQPVGSPLSLECTVEGTSNPNLYWYRQAAGRGLQLLFYSVGIGQISSEVPQNLSASRPQDRQFILSSKKLLLSDSGFYLCAWSEDRVETQYFGPGTRLLVL.

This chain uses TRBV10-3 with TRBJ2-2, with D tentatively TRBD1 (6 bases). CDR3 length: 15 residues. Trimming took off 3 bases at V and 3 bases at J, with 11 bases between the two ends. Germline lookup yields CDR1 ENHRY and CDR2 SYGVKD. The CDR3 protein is CAISEQGQHTGELFF. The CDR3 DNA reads TGTGCCATCAGTGAACAGGGACAACACACCGGGGAGCTGTTTTTT.